This TCR beta chain was retrieved from a study of T-cell reconstitution after alpha-beta-depleted transplantation in children. Germline CDR1 is MNHNY and CDR2 is SVGAGI (reference sequence). The V end was cut by 10 bases, the J end by 2 bases, with 8 bases between. The CDR3 runs 11 residues. The authors prepared the TCRbeta library with unique molecular identifiers. MiXCR was run by TCRdb on the PCR reads, yielding one entry per CDR3 protein. The repertoire includes around 600,000 distinct CDR3 sequences, more than 9% of them detected once, and less than 5% sits in the top ten. This clonotype was counted a few times.

This rearrangement joins TRBV6-6 to TRBJ1-2; no firm D call. The TCR originated in a human donor who donated a stem cell graft to a child with acute myeloid leukemia. Sequencing was performed on PBMCs from the stem cell graft donor, taken from the stem cell graft. The CDR3 region is CANTRNYGYTF. The DNA of the CDR3 is TGTGCCAACACGAGGAACTATGGCTACACCTTC.